This T cell receptor (beta chain) was obtained from a study of T-cell memory formation after mild COVID-19. As for the study in general: TCR clusters were mostly donor specific.

This CDR3 has 14 amino acids. Trimming took off 2 bases at V and 7 bases at J, with 13 bases between the two ends. Germline V CDR1 and CDR2: SGHRS, YFSETQ. In regard to this clonotype: Its antigen is still unknown.

Regarding the study as a whole: CM and EM subsets held most contracting CD4+ clones; EMRA held CD8+ ones.

5'RACE with constant-segment primers built TCRalpha and TCRbeta cDNA libraries with UMIs. TCRdb analysed the 5' RACE reads with MiXCR anew, one entry per CDR3 protein. This table has around 370,000 distinct CDR3 sequences, 20% to 25% appearing once. Sequenced: PBMCs or a T cell subset sorted from them (not recorded which). The genes are TRBV5-1 and TRBJ2-1; D is perhaps TRBD2 (5 bases). The receptor comes from an adult woman who had mild COVID-19 (a few samples of this study predate the infection). Cell type and time point are not known. CDR3 bases: TGCGCCAGCAGCTTCGAGGGAAGCAATAATGAGCAGTTCTTC. Translated, it gives CASSFEGSNNEQFF. The complete variable domain, with remaining parts taken from reference TRBV5-1 and TRBJ2-1, reads KAGVTQTPRYLIKTRGQQVTLSCSPISGHRSVSWYQQTPGQGLQFLFEYFSETQRNKGNFPGRFSGRQFSNSRSEMNVSTLELGDSALYLCASSFEGSNNEQFFGPGTRLTVL.